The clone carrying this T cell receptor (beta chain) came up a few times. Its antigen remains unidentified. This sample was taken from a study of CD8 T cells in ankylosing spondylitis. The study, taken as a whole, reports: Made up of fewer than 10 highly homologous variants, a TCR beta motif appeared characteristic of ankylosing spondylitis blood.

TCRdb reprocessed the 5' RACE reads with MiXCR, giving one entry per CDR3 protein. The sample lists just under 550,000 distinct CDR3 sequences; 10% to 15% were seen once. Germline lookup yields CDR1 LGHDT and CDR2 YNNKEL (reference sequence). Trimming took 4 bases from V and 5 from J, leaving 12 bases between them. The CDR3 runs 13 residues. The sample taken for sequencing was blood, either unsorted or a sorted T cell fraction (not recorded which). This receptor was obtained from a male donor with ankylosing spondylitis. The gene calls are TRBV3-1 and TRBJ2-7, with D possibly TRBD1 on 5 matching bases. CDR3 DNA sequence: TGTGCCAGCAGCCGTGGGGCTGGAAACGAGCAGTACGTC. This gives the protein CASSRGAGNEQYV.